These T cell receptor beta chains were read from a single sample in a study of neurological immune-mediated disorders. Each CDR3 protein gets one entry after TCRdb re-called the 5' RACE reads with MiXCR. The sample carries 50,000 to 60,000 distinct CDR3 sequences, about 4% recorded once. The material sequenced was CD4+ T cells from blood. Receptor source: a woman aged 35 to 49 with multiple sclerosis. The CDR3 runs from the conserved cysteine through the conserved F or W. D genes are given only for firm matches. Only part of the rows carry a size: once, few, many, or a class if the clone is expanded.

many | TRBJ2-3 | TRBV6-6 | TRBD2 | CASSYTPGGAGDTQYF | TGTGCCAGCAGTTACACCCCCGGGGGGGCGGGAGATACGCAGTATTTT
many | TRBJ2-1 | TRBV7-9 | NA | CASSQKTGNNEQFF | TGTGCCAGCAGCCAGAAGACAGGCAACAATGAGCAGTTCTTC
many | TRBJ2-2 | TRBV29-1 | TRBD2 | CSVVAGGRGGELFF | TGCAGCGTTGTAGCGGGGGGGCGAGGCGGGGAGCTGTTTTTT
many | TRBJ2-3 | TRBV6-5 | NA | CASSYYDGGTDTQYF | TGTGCCAGCAGTTATTACGACGGGGGCACAGATACGCAGTATTTT
many | TRBJ2-3 | TRBV5-1 | TRBD1 | CASSEETGGIADTQYF | TGCGCCAGCAGCGAGGAGACAGGGGGAATAGCAGATACGCAGTATTTT
many | TRBJ2-1 | TRBV10-3 | TRBD2 | CAISDPKRGGNEQFF | TGTGCCATCAGTGATCCAAAGCGGGGGGGTAATGAGCAGTTCTTC
many | TRBJ1-2 | TRBV5-1 | NA | CASSLASGEHGYTF | TGCGCCAGCAGCTTGGCCAGTGGGGAACATGGCTACACCTTC
NA | TRBJ1-2 | TRBV19 | NA | CASQREPTNYGYTF | TGTGCCAGCCAGAGGGAACCGACTAACTATGGCTACACCTTC
many | TRBJ1-6 | TRBV28 | NA | CASRSGGGSPLHF | TGTGCCAGCAGGTCCGGGGGGGGATCACCCCTCCACTTT
many | TRBJ2-1 | TRBV5-1 | NA | CASSLIQGGEQFF | TGCGCCAGCAGCTTGATTCAGGGGGGTGAGCAGTTCTTC
many | TRBJ2-7 | TRBV6-4 | NA | CASSGHYEQYF | TGTGCCAGCAGTGGACACTACGAGCAGTACTTC
many | TRBJ2-1 | TRBV7-2 | NA | CASSLGGWGEQFF | TGTGCCAGCAGCTTAGGGGGATGGGGTGAGCAGTTCTTC
many | TRBJ1-1 | TRBV12-5 | NA | CASGLVVGLSTEAFF | TGTGCTAGTGGTTTGGTAGTCGGACTCTCAACTGAAGCTTTCTTT
many | TRBJ2-1 | TRBV5-1 | NA | CASSLMSDEQFF | TGCGCCAGCAGCTTGATGTCAGATGAGCAGTTCTTC
many | TRBJ2-3 | TRBV11-2 | NA | CASSLVPLASDTQYF | TGTGCCAGCAGCTTAGTACCCCTAGCTTCAGATACGCAGTATTTT
many | TRBJ2-7 | TRBV3-1 | NA | CASSQEGAYEQYF | TGTGCCAGCAGCCAAGAGGGGGCCTACGAGCAGTACTTC
many | TRBJ2-3 | TRBV29-1 | TRBD1 | CSVVQGAGDTQYF | TGCAGCGTTGTACAGGGGGCTGGAGATACGCAGTATTTT
many | TRBJ2-3 | TRBV9 | NA | CASSAAGSGWDTQYF | TGTGCCAGCAGCGCCGCGGGGTCAGGTTGGGATACGCAGTATTTT
many | TRBJ2-1 | TRBV5-1 | TRBD2 | CASSLRGGYNEQFF | TGCGCCAGCAGCTTGCGGGGGGGTTACAATGAGCAGTTCTTC
many | TRBJ1-5 | TRBV4-2 | TRBD1 | CASSPSTGTSNQPQHF | TGTGCCAGCAGCCCCTCGACAGGGACGAGCAATCAGCCCCAGCATTTT
many | TRBJ1-1 | TRBV7-2 | NA | CASSLGWGNTEAFF | TGTGCCAGCAGCTTAGGATGGGGGAACACTGAAGCTTTCTTT
many | TRBJ2-1 | TRBV12-3/TRBV12-4 | TRBD1 | CASSLNRGFFGEQFF | TGTGCCAGCAGCTTAAACAGGGGATTTTTCGGTGAGCAGTTCTTC
many | TRBJ2-7 | TRBV29-1 | TRBD1 | CSAGGTGRYEQYF | TGCAGCGCCGGTGGGACAGGGCGTTACGAGCAGTACTTC
many | TRBJ2-7 | TRBV13 | NA | CASSPGRREQYF | TGTGCCAGCAGCCCAGGACGGCGGGAGCAGTACTTC
many | TRBJ2-1 | TRBV2 | NA | CASSGGGLSYNEQFF | TGTGCCAGCAGTGGTGGTGGCCTCTCCTACAATGAGCAGTTCTTC
many | TRBJ2-1 | TRBV10-3 | NA | CAARGSDEQFF | TGTGCCGCGCGAGGGTCCGATGAGCAGTTCTTC
many | TRBJ2-7 | TRBV10-3 | NA | CATATVSYEQYF | TGTGCCACCGCAACGGTCTCCTACGAGCAGTACTTC
NA | TRBJ2-5 | TRBV24-1 | TRBD2 | CATGEGKETQYF | TGTGCCACCGGGGAGGGTAAAGAGACCCAGTACTTC
many | TRBJ2-7 | TRBV6-5 | TRBD1 | CASRQGSSYEQYF | TGTGCCAGCAGACAGGGGTCCTCCTACGAGCAGTACTTC
many | TRBJ2-1 | TRBV20-1 | NA | CSARDSRGGNEQFF | TGCAGTGCTAGAGATTCCAGGGGCGGCAATGAGCAGTTCTTC
many | TRBJ2-2 | TRBV29-1 | NA | CSVEKPPNTGELFF | TGCAGCGTTGAAAAGCCCCCGAACACCGGGGAGCTGTTTTTT
many | TRBJ2-2 | TRBV18 | TRBD1 | CASSPGQGITGELFF | TGTGCCAGCTCACCGGGACAGGGGATCACCGGGGAGCTGTTTTTT
many | TRBJ2-5 | TRBV20-1 | NA | CSARDGAGRQETQYF | TGCAGTGCTAGAGATGGAGCAGGGAGGCAAGAGACCCAGTACTTC
many | TRBJ2-3 | TRBV11-2 | TRBD2 | CASSLRLAGGSDTQYF | TGTGCCAGCAGCTTAAGACTAGCGGGGGGGTCAGATACGCAGTATTTT
medium-sized | TRBJ1-6 | TRBV11-2 | NA | CASSLVGSPLHF | TGTGCCAGCAGCTTAGTTGGGTCACCCCTCCACTTT
NA | TRBJ1-2 | TRBV29-1 | NA | CSAWGLNYGYTF | TGCAGCGCCTGGGGGCTGAACTATGGCTACACCTTC
NA | TRBJ2-2 | TRBV4-1 | NA | CASSPTHLNGDTGELFF | TGCGCCAGCAGCCCGACCCACTTGAATGGAGACACCGGGGAGCTGTTTTTT
many | TRBJ2-5 | TRBV5-1 | NA | CASSLLGGETQYF | TGCGCCAGCAGCTTGTTGGGTGGAGAGACCCAGTACTTC
many | TRBJ2-7 | TRBV12-3/TRBV12-4 | NA | CASSSRERYEQYF | TGTGCCAGCAGTTCCAGGGAGAGGTACGAGCAGTACTTC
NA | TRBJ1-1 | TRBV27 | TRBD1 | CASSFQGGFTEAFF | TGTGCCAGCAGTTTTCAGGGGGGATTCACTGAAGCTTTCTTT
few | TRBJ1-4 | TRBV10-3 | TRBD1 | CATNPGQVNEKLFF | TGTGCCACTAACCCCGGACAGGTTAATGAAAAACTGTTTTTT
few | TRBJ1-1 | TRBV5-5 | NA | CASSLLGGAYGTEAFF | TGTGCCAGCAGCTTGTTGGGGGGCGCATATGGCACTGAAGCTTTCTTT
many | TRBJ2-3 | TRBV3-1 | NA | CASSQDVRSQGTDTQYF | TGTGCCAGCAGCCAAGATGTACGTTCTCAGGGCACAGATACGCAGTATTTT